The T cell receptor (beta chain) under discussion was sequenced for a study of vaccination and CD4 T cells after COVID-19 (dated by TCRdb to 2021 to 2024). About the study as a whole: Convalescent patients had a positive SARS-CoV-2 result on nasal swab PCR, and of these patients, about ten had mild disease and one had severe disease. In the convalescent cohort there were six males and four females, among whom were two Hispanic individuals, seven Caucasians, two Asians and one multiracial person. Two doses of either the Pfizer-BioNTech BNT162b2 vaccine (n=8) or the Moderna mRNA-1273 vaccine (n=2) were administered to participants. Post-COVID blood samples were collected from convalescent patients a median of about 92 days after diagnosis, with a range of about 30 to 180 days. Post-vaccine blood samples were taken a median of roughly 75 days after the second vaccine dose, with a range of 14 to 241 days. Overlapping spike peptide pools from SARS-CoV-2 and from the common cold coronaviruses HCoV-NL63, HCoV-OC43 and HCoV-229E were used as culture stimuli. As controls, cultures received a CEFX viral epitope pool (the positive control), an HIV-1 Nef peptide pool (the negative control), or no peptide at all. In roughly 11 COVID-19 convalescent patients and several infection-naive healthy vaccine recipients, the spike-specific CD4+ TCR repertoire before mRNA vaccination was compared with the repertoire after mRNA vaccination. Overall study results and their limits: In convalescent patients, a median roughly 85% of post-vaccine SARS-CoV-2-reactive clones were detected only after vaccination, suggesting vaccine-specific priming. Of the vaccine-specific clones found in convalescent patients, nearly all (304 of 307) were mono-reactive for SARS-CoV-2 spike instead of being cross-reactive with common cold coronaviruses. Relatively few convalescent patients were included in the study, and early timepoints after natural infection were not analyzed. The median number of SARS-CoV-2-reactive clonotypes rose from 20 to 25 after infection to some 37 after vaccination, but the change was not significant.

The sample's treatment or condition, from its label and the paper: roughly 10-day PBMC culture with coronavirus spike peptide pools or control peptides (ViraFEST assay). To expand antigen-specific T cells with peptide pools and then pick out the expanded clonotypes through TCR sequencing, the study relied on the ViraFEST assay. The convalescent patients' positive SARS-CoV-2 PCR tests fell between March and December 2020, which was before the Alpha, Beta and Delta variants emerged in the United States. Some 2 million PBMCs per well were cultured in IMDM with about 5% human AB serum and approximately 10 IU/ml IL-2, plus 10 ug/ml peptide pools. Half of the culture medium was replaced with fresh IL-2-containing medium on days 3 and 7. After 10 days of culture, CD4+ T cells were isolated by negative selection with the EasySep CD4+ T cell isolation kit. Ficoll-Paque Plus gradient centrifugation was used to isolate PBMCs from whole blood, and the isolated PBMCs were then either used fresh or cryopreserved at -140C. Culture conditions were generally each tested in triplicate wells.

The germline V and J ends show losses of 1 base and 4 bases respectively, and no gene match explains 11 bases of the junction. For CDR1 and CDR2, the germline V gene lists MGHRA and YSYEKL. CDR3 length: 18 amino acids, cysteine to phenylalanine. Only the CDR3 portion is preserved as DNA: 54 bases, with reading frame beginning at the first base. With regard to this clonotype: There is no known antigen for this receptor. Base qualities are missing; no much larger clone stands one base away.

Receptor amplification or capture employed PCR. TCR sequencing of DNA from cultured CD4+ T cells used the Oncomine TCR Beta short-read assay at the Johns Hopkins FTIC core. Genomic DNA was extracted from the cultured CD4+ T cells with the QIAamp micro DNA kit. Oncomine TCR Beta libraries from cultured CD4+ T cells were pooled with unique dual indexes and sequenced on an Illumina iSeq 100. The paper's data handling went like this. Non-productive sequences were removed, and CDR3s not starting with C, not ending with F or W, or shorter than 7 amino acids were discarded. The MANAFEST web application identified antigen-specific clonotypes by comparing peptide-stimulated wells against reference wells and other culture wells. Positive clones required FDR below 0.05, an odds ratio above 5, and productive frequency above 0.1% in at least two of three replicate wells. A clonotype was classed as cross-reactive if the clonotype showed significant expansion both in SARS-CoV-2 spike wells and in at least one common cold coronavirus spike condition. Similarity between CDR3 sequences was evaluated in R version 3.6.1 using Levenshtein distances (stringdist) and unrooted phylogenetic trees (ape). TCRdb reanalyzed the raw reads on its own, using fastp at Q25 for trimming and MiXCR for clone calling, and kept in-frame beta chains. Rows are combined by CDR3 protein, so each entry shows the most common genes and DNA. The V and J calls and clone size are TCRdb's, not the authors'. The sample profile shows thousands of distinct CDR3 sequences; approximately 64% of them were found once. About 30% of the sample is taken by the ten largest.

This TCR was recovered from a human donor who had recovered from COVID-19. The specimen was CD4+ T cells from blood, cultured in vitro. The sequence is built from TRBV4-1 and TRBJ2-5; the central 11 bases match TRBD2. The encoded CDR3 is CASSQVGVAGGPIETQYF. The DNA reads TGCGCCAGCAGCCAAGTGGGGGTAGCGGGAGGGCCGATAGAGACCCAGTACTTC.